A single sample is the source of the 20 T cell receptor beta chains below, sequenced in a study of blood T cell repertoires in COVID-19. TCRdb's table, derived via immunoSEQ multiplex PCR, lists solely in-frame clones and lacks some. The sample consists of about 270,000 clones, approximately 86% of them appearing once. The sequencing input was peripheral blood. All receptors come from a man aged 35 to 55 with active or convalescent COVID-19.

This rearrangement joins TRBV3-1 (or the pseudogene TRBV3-2) to TRBJ2-7, with 7 bases identical to TRBD2. Unmatched junction bases numbered 8, after V lost 0 bases and J lost 6 bases. This CDR3 spans 15 amino acids. Per germline, CDR1 LGHDT and CDR2 YNNKEL (reference sequence). This chain's CDR3 is CASSQDQGGVGEQYF. CDR3 bases: TGTGCCAGCAGCCAAGATCAGGGAGGGGTCGGCGAGCAGTACTTC.

This clone was observed a single time. The V call is TRBV5-1, the J call TRBJ2-4, with TRBD2 matching 12 bases. With V trimmed by 4 bases and J by 2 bases, 4 bases remained unmatched. The CDR3 runs 16 residues. CDR1 SGHRS and CDR2 YFSETQ come from the germline V gene. CDR3 residues: CASSNLAGGTKNIQYF. CDR3 nucleotides: TGCGCCAGCAGCAATCTAGCGGGAGGGACCAAAAACATTCAGTACTTC.

The chain has TRBV6-1 and TRBJ1-5; no reliable D call. Germline CDR1 is MNHNS and CDR2 is SASEGT. The CDR3 contains 14 residues. V lost 1 base to trimming and J lost 6 bases, with 10 bases between them. The DNA of the CDR3 is TGTGCCAGCAGTGAAGTAGTGGCGGGTCAGCCCCAGCATTTT. Its protein is CASSEVVAGQPQHF.

V is TRBV7-7 and J is TRBJ2-1; possible D gene TRBD1, 6 bases. Trimming took 5 bases from V and 3 from J, leaving 11 bases between them. Germline values: CDR1 SSHAT, CDR2 FNYEAQ (reference sequence). This CDR3 has 14 amino acids. CDR3 residues: CASSPEGGYNEQFF. CDR3 DNA: TGTGCCAGCAGCCCAGAAGGGGGCTACAATGAGCAGTTCTTC.

The V gene is TRBV10-2, the J gene TRBJ1-5, with 8 bases aligning to TRBD1. Germline V lookup: CDR1 WSHSY, CDR2 SAAADI. The V and J ends lost 0 bases and 4 bases, in that order; junction bases with no gene match: 2. This CDR3 spans 15 amino acids. The CDR3 nucleotides are TGCGCCAGCAGTGAGTCACAGGGGGTTAATCAGCCCCAGCATTTT. As protein: CASSESQGVNQPQHF.

The chain is built from TRBV4-1 and TRBJ2-5; TRBD2 is a possible D gene (5 bases). V shed 2 bases and J shed 1 base, with 11 bases lying between them. The CDR3 loop spans 15 amino acids. Per germline, CDR1 MGHRA and CDR2 YSYEKL. The CDR3 region has the DNA TGCGCCAGCAGCCAAACCCCGGGGAGCCAAGAGACCCAGTACTTC. Residues: CASSQTPGSQETQYF.

The chain couples TRBV2 to TRBJ2-7; the D gene is possibly TRBD1 (5 bases). The CDR3 spans 10 residues. The V end lost 7 bases, the J end lost 6 bases, and 7 bases lay between the germline ends. In germline, CDR1 is SNHLY, CDR2 FYNNEI. Here the CDR3 DNA reads TGTGCCAGCAAGGGGCTCGAGCAGTACTTC. This sequence encodes CASKGLEQYF.

This clone occurred once. The chain couples TRBV24-1 to TRBJ2-3; possibly TRBD1 for D (6 bases). The V gene lost 4 bases and the J gene lost 9 bases, with 13 bases spanning the gap. The CDR3 totals 13 residues. The V gene's germline CDR1 is KGHDR and CDR2 SFDVKD. CDR3 residues: CATSESKGVTQYF. As DNA, the CDR3 is TGTGCCACCAGTGAGTCCAAGGGGGTAACGCAGTATTTT.

The rearrangement links TRBV5-6 to TRBJ1-2; 7 bases agree with TRBD1. Trimming removed 3 bases from V and 7 bases from J; junction bases left unmatched: 6. In germline, CDR1 is SGHDT, CDR2 YYEEEE. CDR3 length: 13 amino acids. The CDR3, as DNA: TGTGCCAGCAGCTCCGGGACAGCAGTTGGCTACACCTTC. Amino acid sequence: CASSSGTAVGYTF.

The chain is built from TRBV27 and TRBJ1-5; 9 bases are a match to TRBD1. This CDR3 has 15 amino acids. Trimming removed 6 bases from V and 3 bases from J; junction bases left unmatched: 6. Germline V gene data show CDR1 as MNHEY and CDR2 as SMNVEV (reference sequence). DNA for the CDR3: TGTGCCAGCAGCCCCGGGACAGGGATCAATCAGCCCCAGCATTTT. It encodes CASSPGTGINQPQHF.

Here the CDR3 DNA reads TGTGCCACCAGCCCGGTTACAGGGGGCGGATCACCCCTCCACTTT. Amino acid sequence: CATSPVTGGGSPLHF. The V call is TRBV15, the J call TRBJ1-6, with 9 bases matching TRBD1. This CDR3 contains 15 residues. In germline, CDR1 is LNHNV, CDR2 YYDKDF (reference sequence). Losses at the gene ends were 5 bases for V and 10 bases for J; bases not matched to a gene: 9. The variable domain in full, completed from reference TRBV15 and TRBJ1-6, reads DAMVIQNPRYQVTQFGKPVTLSCSQTLNHNVMYWYQQKSSQAPKLLFHYYDKDFNNEADTPDNFQSRRPNTSFCFLDIRSPGLGDTAMYLCATSPVTGGGSPLHFGNGTRLTVT.

The chain couples TRBV11-2 to TRBJ2-3, with TRBD2 identical over 10 bases. The CDR3 consists of 17 residues. V dropped 5 bases and J dropped 0; count of bases not matched to a gene: 8. Germline V lookup: CDR1 SGHAT, CDR2 FQNNGV. The CDR3 region has the DNA TGTGCCAGCAGCCAATCGACTAGCGGGCTAAGCACAGATACGCAGTATTTT. It specifies CASSQSTSGLSTDTQYF.

The chain carries TRBV6-5 and TRBJ2-7; a weak D match, TRBD2 (5 bases). V lost 8 bases to trimming and J lost 1 base, with 12 bases between them. This CDR3 has 13 residues. Per the germline V gene, CDR1 is MNHEY and CDR2 is SVGAGI. In nucleotides, the CDR3 is TGTGCCAGCGCCCGGGAATCTTCCTACGAGCAGTACTTC. The encoded protein is CASARESSYEQYF.

The rearrangement uses TRBV11-2 and TRBJ2-5; D gene unclear. The CDR3 is 15 amino acids. Trimming stripped 2 bases from V and 0 bases from J, with 10 bases between. Germline CDR1 and CDR2: SGHAT and FQNNGV. Here the CDR3 reads CASSLHSLNQETQYF. In DNA, the CDR3 is TGTGCCAGCAGCTTACACAGTCTTAACCAAGAGACCCAGTACTTC.

This sequence joins TRBV30 and TRBJ2-1, with TRBD1 as a possible D gene (5 bases). The V end lost 4 bases, the J end lost 9 bases, and 16 bases lay between the germline ends. The germline CDR1 and CDR2 sequences are GTSNPN and SVGIG (reference sequence). CDR3 length: 13 amino acids. CDR3 region: CAWKRAQVSEQFF. The CDR3, as DNA: TGTGCCTGGAAAAGGGCACAGGTAAGTGAGCAGTTCTTC.

The chain uses TRBV3-1 (or the pseudogene TRBV3-2) and TRBJ1-1; TRBD1 aligns across 8 bases. The CDR3 covers 18 residues. V dropped 1 base and J dropped 0; count of bases not matched to a gene: 10. CDR1 and CDR2 from the germline V gene are LGHDT and YNNKEL (reference sequence). The CDR3 region is CASSQVRSAGGMNTEAFF. For the CDR3, the DNA is TGTGCCAGCAGCCAAGTTCGTTCGGCAGGGGGCATGAACACTGAAGCTTTCTTT.

CDR3 amino acids: CASSQTGLAGVNEQFF. CDR3 DNA: TGTGCCAGCAGCCAAACGGGACTAGCGGGGGTTAATGAGCAGTTCTTC. This chain connects TRBV14 to TRBJ2-1; 14 positions agree with TRBD2. CDR1 is SGHDN and CDR2 is FVKESK in the germline V gene. The ends lost 2 bases at V and 7 bases at J; junction bases unmatched: 4. The CDR3 extends over 16 amino acids.

Only one count was recorded for this clone. The gene calls are TRBV12-3 or TRBV12-4 and TRBJ1-2, with TRBD1 as a possible D gene (5 bases). V was shortened by 1 base and J by 6 bases, with 9 bases between the two germline ends. The CDR3 spans 13 residues. CDR3 residues: CASSLVGDDGYTF. Written as DNA, the CDR3 is TGTGCCAGCAGTTTAGTAGGGGATGATGGCTACACCTTC.

The chain uses TRBV5-8 and TRBJ2-3, with D perhaps TRBD2 (6 bases). Per the germline V gene, CDR1 is SGHTS and CDR2 is YDEGEE. V lost 1 base and J lost 7, with 16 bases in between. The CDR3 length is 15 residues. CDR3 DNA: TGTGCCAGCAGCTTGTACGGGGGAGAGGGCTATACGCAGTATTTT. Translation: CASSLYGGEGYTQYF.

The chain uses TRBV5-1 and TRBJ2-2; perhaps TRBD1 as D (5 bases). V was pared by 2 bases and J by 0 bases, with 8 bases between. CDR3 length: 15 residues. Germline V gene data show CDR1 as SGHRS and CDR2 as YFSETQ. This CDR3 reads CASSLQQANTGELFF. The CDR3 DNA sequence: TGCGCCAGCAGCTTACAACAGGCGAACACCGGGGAGCTGTTTTTT.